This T cell receptor (beta chain) was recovered during a study of neurological immune-mediated disorders. Turning to the study itself: There were around 35 multiple sclerosis patients. Of these, 31 had relapsing-remitting MS and 3 had secondary progressive MS. Study results and limitations: CDR3 amino acid sequences of expanded clones were not shared across subjects, a result suggesting private repertoires in all groups.

This CDR3 contains 14 residues. The germline V gene encodes CDR1 LGHNA and CDR2 YSLEER. The table lists this clonotype with many counts. The antigen is unknown. Mismatch with germline at one junction end may stem from a read error. The cDNA was produced through 5'RACE with 10-nucleotide random UMIs. MiXCR, run by TCRdb on the 5' RACE reads, gives a single entry per CDR3 protein. Counted here are more than 50,000 distinct CDR3 sequences, 3.5% to 4.5% occurring once; the ten biggest clones make up around 2.1%. The chain couples TRBV4-3 to TRBJ1-6; the D is unclear. The sequence came from a woman between 45 and 65 years old with multiple sclerosis. Sequencing input: PBMCs. The DNA for the CDR3 is TGCGCCAGCAGCCAAGAGACCGGGGATTCACCCCTCAACTTT. It translates to CASSQETGDSPLNF.